The 26 T cell receptor beta chains below were found in one sample sequenced in a study of T cells in Graves' hyperthyroidism and ophthalmopathy. Amplified regions were TCR beta CDR3 sequences from RNA transcripts. The HTBI set primed first-round TCR CDR3 RT-PCR. TCRdb recomputed calls from the multiplex PCR reads with MiXCR, one row per CDR3 protein. The table shows under 300,000 distinct CDR3 sequences, with 13% to 15% occurring only once. The sample taken for sequencing was blood. The receptors originated from a woman between 35 and 50 years old with Graves' hyperthyroidism that later progressed to Graves' ophthalmopathy.

Only a few counts were recorded for this clonotype. The J gene is TRBJ2-1, the V gene TRBV27, with D uncertain. The CDR3 covers 12 residues. V lost 5 bases, J lost 7 bases, and 9 bases lay in between. Germline V gene data show CDR1 as MNHEY and CDR2 as SMNVEV (reference sequence). The CDR3 region has the DNA TGTGCCAGCAGTCTTAACTTAAATGAGCAGTTCTTC. It translates to CASSLNLNEQFF.

The sample holds many counts of this clonotype. V and J are TRBV9 and TRBJ2-1, with 8 bases lining up with TRBD2. Germline V gene sequence: CDR1 SGDLS, CDR2 YYNGEE. J gave up 1 base and V 6 bases, and 6 bases lay outside the gene matches. The CDR3 is 15 residues long. The CDR3 here is CASTRLAQSYNEQFF. The DNA for the CDR3 is TGTGCCAGCACCAGACTAGCGCAATCCTACAATGAGCAGTTCTTC.

This clonotype was detected a few times. The rearrangement links TRBV7-8 to TRBJ2-1; D gene uncertain. CDR3 length equals 10 residues. Germline V gene lookup returns CDR1 SGHVS and CDR2 FQNEAQ. V was trimmed by 8 bases and J by 10 bases, leaving 9 bases between them. The CDR3: CASGRLEQFF. CDR3 nucleotide sequence: TGTGCCAGCGGCCGGCTAGAGCAGTTCTTC.

This clonotype appeared a few times. This sequence joins TRBV6-5 and TRBJ1-4; the D gene is possibly TRBD1 (6 bases). CDR3 length equals 15 residues. The germline gives CDR1 MNHEY, CDR2 SVGAGI. The V end was cut by 2 bases, the J end by 6 bases, with 13 bases between. CDR3 region: CASSYNQGTYEKLFF. The DNA of the CDR3 is TGTGCCAGCAGTTACAACCAGGGGACTTATGAAAAACTGTTTTTT.

In its sample, this clonotype was seen many times. The chain carries TRBV9 and TRBJ1-4, with D hard to call. The V gene's germline CDR1 is SGDLS and CDR2 YYNGEE. V was shortened by 2 bases and J by 6 bases, with 14 bases between the two germline ends. This CDR3 has 15 residues. This chain's CDR3 is CASSVGGHPYEKLFF. CDR3 nucleotide sequence: TGTGCCAGCAGCGTTGGAGGGCACCCCTATGAAAAACTGTTTTTT.

The genes are TRBV27 and TRBJ2-7; 8 bases match TRBD2. The V segment lost 6 bases and the J segment 12 bases; nucleotides outside the gene matches: 16. CDR3 length equals 14 residues. CDR1 is MNHEY and CDR2 is SMNVEV in the germline V gene (reference sequence). The CDR3 DNA follows: TGTGCCAGCAGGCCCGGGACTAGTACCCACGGGCGGTACTTC. As protein: CASRPGTSTHGRYF.

A note on this clonotype: Since a much larger clone is just one base distant, this may be a read error. V and J are TRBV27 and TRBJ1-5; weak D call: TRBD1 (5 bases). Trimming shortened V by 3 bases and J by 2 bases, and 11 bases separated the two germline ends. The CDR3 length is 15 residues. Per the germline V gene, CDR1 is MNHEY and CDR2 is SMNVEV (reference sequence). The CDR3 sequence: CASSFGGLGNQPQHF. The DNA for the CDR3 is TGTGCCAGCAGTTTCGGGGGGTTGGGCAATCAGCCCCAGCATTTT.

This clonotype has ten or more counts. The chain uses TRBV11-2 and TRBJ1-2; D unresolved. This CDR3 comprises 12 residues. The V end was cut by 8 bases, the J end by 7 bases, with 14 bases between. Looked up from germline, CDR1 is SGHAT and CDR2 is FQNNGV. Written as DNA, the CDR3 is TGTGCCAGCTACGGGCTTTCCGGTGGCTACACCTTC. This gives the protein CASYGLSGGYTF.

This clonotype was found once. This chain links TRBV20-1 with TRBJ1-3; D unresolved. CDR1 DFQATT and CDR2 SNEGSKA come from the germline V gene (reference sequence). This CDR3 spans 12 amino acids. Trimming took off 6 bases at V and 2 bases at J, with 8 bases between the two ends. The CDR3 here is CSAPGTGNTIYF. For the CDR3, the DNA is TGCAGTGCGCCTGGGACTGGAAACACCATATATTTT.

The chain carries TRBV28 and TRBJ1-2; no definite D call. Germline lookup yields CDR1 MDHEN and CDR2 SYDVKM. The CDR3 covers 13 residues. V lost 7 bases and J 3 bases, leaving 12 bases between the germline ends. For the CDR3, the DNA is TGTGCCAGCAAGACACCCTACTACTATGGCTACACCTTC. This gives the protein CASKTPYYYGYTF.

CDR3 loop: CASSFGREALRGTGELFF. Written as DNA, the CDR3 is TGTGCCAGCAGTTTTGGGCGGGAGGCGCTTCGGGGCACCGGGGAGCTGTTTTTT. The chain combines TRBV12-3 or TRBV12-4 with TRBJ2-2, with 8 bases matching TRBD2. This CDR3 spans 18 amino acids. Germline trimming cut 3 bases from V and 4 bases from J; bases unmatched to any gene: 13.

This clonotype was observed at least ten times. The chain recombines TRBV13 with TRBJ2-5, with 7 nucleotides matching TRBD1. V shed 6 bases and J 1 base; nucleotides not matched to a gene: 8. Germline V lookup: CDR1 PRHDT, CDR2 FYEKMQ (reference sequence). The CDR3 is made up of 15 amino acids. CDR3 sequence: CASSTTGTAQETQYF. The CDR3 DNA is TGTGCCAGCAGTACAACCGGGACAGCCCAAGAGACCCAGTACTTC.

This clonotype was seen many times. The chain recombines TRBV11-2 with TRBJ2-7; D remains ambiguous. Germline V CDR1 and CDR2: SGHAT, FQNNGV. The CDR3 contains 17 residues. V was shortened by 0 bases and J by 4 bases, with 19 bases between the two germline ends. The CDR3 DNA sequence: TGTGCCAGCAGCTTAGATGGGCGGCCCCTCGGGCCTTACGAGCAGTACTTC. Encoded protein: CASSLDGRPLGPYEQYF.

This clonotype appeared many times. The chain employs TRBV3-1 and TRBJ1-5; 9 positions agree with TRBD1. CDR1 and CDR2 from the germline V gene are LGHDT and YNNKEL (reference sequence). CDR3 size: 14 residues. V was pared by 6 bases and J by 7 bases, with 7 bases of the junction left unmatched. CDR3 region: CASRVGTGKQPQHF. The CDR3, as DNA: TGTGCCAGCAGGGTAGGGACAGGGAAGCAGCCCCAGCATTTT. Filled out from reference TRBV3-1 and TRBJ1-5, the complete variable domain reads DTAVSQTPKYLVTQMGNDKSIKCEQNLGHDTMYWYKQDSKKFLKIMFSYNNKELIINETVPNRFSPKSPDKAHLNLHINSLELGDSAVYFCASRVGTGKQPQHFGDGTRLSIL.

At least ten counts were recorded for this clonotype. The CDR3 spells CASSSTGSSYEQYF. The DNA of the CDR3 is TGTGCCAGCAGTTCGACAGGGAGCTCCTACGAGCAGTACTTC. The chain uses TRBV28 and TRBJ2-7; 7 bases match TRBD1. Per germline, CDR1 MDHEN and CDR2 SYDVKM. After removal of 4 bases from V and 0 bases from J, the junction contained 3 bases not matched to a gene. The length of the CDR3 is 14 residues.

This clonotype was counted ten times or more. The gene calls are TRBV20-1 and TRBJ1-3; no reliable D call. Trimming removed 5 bases at V and 0 bases at J, with 14 bases between. CDR3 length: 15 amino acids. Germline assignment: CDR1 DFQATT and CDR2 SNEGSKA (reference sequence). The CDR3 sequence: CSAYPSGSSGNTIYF. The CDR3 DNA is TGCAGTGCTTACCCCTCAGGCAGCTCTGGAAACACCATATATTTT.

This clonotype came up many times. V gene TRBV14 combines with J gene TRBJ2-3; 9 nucleotides match TRBD1. There are 16 residues in the CDR3. Germline assignment: CDR1 SGHDN and CDR2 FVKESK. After removal of 4 bases from V and 3 bases from J, the junction contained 8 bases not matched to a gene. CDR3 sequence: CASSLRDRVETDTQYF. The CDR3 bases are TGTGCCAGCAGCCTCCGGGACAGGGTAGAGACAGATACGCAGTATTTT.

The table lists this clonotype with many counts. The chain employs TRBV2 and TRBJ2-7; 9 bases fit TRBD1. The junction had 7 bases not matched to a gene; V was cut back by 0 bases and J by 1 base. The CDR3 is 17 residues long. In germline, CDR1 is SNHLY, CDR2 FYNNEI. CDR3 in amino acids: CASSEAWGQGLSYEQYF. DNA for the CDR3: TGTGCCAGCAGTGAAGCGTGGGGACAGGGCCTTTCCTACGAGCAGTACTTC.

This clonotype has ten or more counts. The CDR3 protein is CASGLGRGNTEAFF. CDR3 coding DNA: TGTGCTAGTGGTTTGGGAAGAGGGAACACTGAAGCTTTCTTT. V is TRBV12-5 and J is TRBJ1-1, with no clear D. CDR3 length equals 14 residues. V lost 1 base and J 1 base, leaving 7 bases between the germline ends. The germline gives CDR1 LGHNT, CDR2 FRNRAP.

This clonotype was counted ten times or more. This chain uses TRBV28 with TRBJ2-5; the D call may be TRBD1 or TRBD2 (5 bases each). Looked up from germline, CDR1 is MDHEN and CDR2 is SYDVKM. The CDR3 has 15 residues. V lost 6 bases and J lost 2, with 16 bases in between. The CDR3, as DNA: TGTGCCAGCAGCCTCCTCGGGACGGCACAAGAGACCCAGTACTTC. Its translation: CASSLLGTAQETQYF.

V is TRBV6-1 and J is TRBJ2-1; D possibly corresponds to TRBD2 (6 bases). The CDR3 has 14 residues. Per germline, CDR1 MNHNS and CDR2 SASEGT. V was cut by 5 bases and J by 10 bases, with 18 bases left in between. CDR3 nucleotides: TGTGCCAGCAGTAGACTAGGACCTTTCGGGGAGCAGTTCTTC. This gives the protein CASSRLGPFGEQFF.

This clonotype was detected many times. This rearrangement joins TRBV9 to TRBJ2-2; the D gene is possibly TRBD1 (6 bases). V lost 3 bases and J 0 bases, leaving 18 bases between the germline ends. CDR1 and CDR2 from the germline V gene are SGDLS and YYNGEE. The CDR3 is made up of 18 amino acids. CDR3 loop: CASSGGSGTIANTGELFF. The CDR3 DNA reads as TGTGCCAGCAGCGGAGGGTCCGGGACAATAGCGAACACCGGGGAGCTGTTTTTT.

This clonotype was found many times. The chain uses TRBV20-1 and TRBJ2-7; D perhaps matches TRBD2 (5 bases). V was pared by 7 bases and J by 5 bases, with 15 bases between. This CDR3 spans 12 amino acids. Germline CDR1 DFQATT, CDR2 SNEGSKA (reference sequence). The CDR3 nucleotides are TGCAGTGTCCACGGTGCGGGTGACGAGCAGTACTTC. It specifies CSVHGAGDEQYF.

Details on this clonotype: This CDR3 fails to terminate in the conserved phenylalanine or tryptophan, so it likely reflects a read error. The V gene is TRBV2, the J gene TRBJ2-5, with D hard to call. With 2 bases removed from V and 4 bases from J, the gap between germline ends came to 11 bases. The germline V gene encodes CDR1 SNHLY and CDR2 FYNNEI. This CDR3 is 14 amino acids long. The DNA of the CDR3 is TGTGCCAGCAGTGAAATAACCTACCTAGAGACCCAGTACGTC. Translation: CASSEITYLETQYV.

This clonotype was observed many times. V usage is TRBV12-3 or TRBV12-4 and J usage is TRBJ1-5; 7 bases line up with TRBD1. CDR3 length: 14 residues. J gave up 3 bases and V 6 bases, and 5 bases lay outside the gene matches. The CDR3 spells CASSRDRVNQPQHF. The DNA for the CDR3 is TGTGCCAGCAGCCGGGACAGAGTCAATCAGCCCCAGCATTTT.

There are many counts of this clonotype. V gene TRBV3-1 combines with J gene TRBJ2-5; D remains unclear. This CDR3 region has 15 residues. Per germline, CDR1 LGHDT and CDR2 YNNKEL (reference sequence). The V end was cut by 1 base, the J end by 1 base, with 10 bases between. CDR3 nucleotides: TGTGCCAGCAGCCAAGCATACGGTACCCAAGAGACCCAGTACTTC. Residues: CASSQAYGTQETQYF.